The TCR beta chain under discussion was sequenced for a study of T cells in tuberculosis listed by TCRdb under 2018. Looking at the study overall: In the study, CD1B tetramers and high-throughput TCR immunosequencing were combined to characterize T cells specific for the mycobacterial lipid antigen glucose monomycolate (GMM). With over 8 people per group, a South African clinical cohort compared IGRA-negative adolescents, IGRA-positive adolescents with latent tuberculosis, and adults with active tuberculosis. PBMC from active tuberculosis patients were archived either before standard anti-tuberculosis treatment began or within 7 days of the start of that treatment. Study-level results and caveats: With the diverse GMM-specific repertoire as input, a classifier achieved 85% to 90% accuracy (AUROC 0.9 to 0.95), whereas GEM motif frequencies as input gave roughly 70% accuracy. Clinical samples were chosen by availability of cryopreserved specimens, and active tuberculosis cases were adults while controls were adolescents. Compared with IGRA-negative controls, TCR-alpha repertoires from active tuberculosis had smaller mean NN-distances to GMM-specific TCRs, which suggests that these TCRs underwent clonal expansion. Smaller NN-distances were partly driven by shorter CDR3-alpha lengths in active tuberculosis patients, and statistical significance was not reached for the TCR-beta difference.

The immunoSEQ multiplex PCR assay was used to generate TCR libraries, with TCR-beta and/or TCR-alpha/delta assays applied to each sample. The Illumina high-throughput platform was used to sequence the amplified TCR libraries. The authors processed their data as follows. Clustering and dimensionality reduction relied on pairwise TCRdist distances among GMM-specific receptors from T cells that were either sorted ex vivo or expanded in vitro. Each clinical repertoire was scored by mean NN-distance, the average TCRdist to the nearest 10% of tetramer-positive reference sequences. GEM TCR motif frequency was calculated as the fraction of unique TCRs that matched known GEM sequences by V/J usage and CDR3 length. Active tuberculosis was classified by linear discriminant analysis with leave-one-out cross-validation, implemented in scikit-learn. The source is immuneACCESS, and TCRdb retained only in-frame sequences with V and J called. Part of the clones is not carried over; for the studies checked, unresolved V genes explain less than half of this, and the remainder is unexplained. Clone size and the V and J calls come from that table; the DNA yielded D and trimming. The sample includes over 30,000 clones, with 80% to 95% observed a single time. The top ten constitute approximately 10% of the sample.

Comment on this clone: Its antigen remains unidentified. Base qualities are missing; no much larger clone stands one base away.

According to the germline V gene, CDR1 reads MGHRA and CDR2 reads YSYEKL. V ends up 2 bases short and J 6 bases short, with an unmatched junction base count of 11. There are 17 amino acids in the CDR3, from cysteine to phenylalanine inclusive. Only CDR3 DNA remains: 51 bases, in frame from the first base. The time point tag for this specimen amounts to: new active TB diagnosis, blood taken before or within 7 days of starting treatment. Active tuberculosis patients were HIV-seronegative South African adults aged 18 years or older with a new diagnosis. Confirmation of active tuberculosis was obtained by positive sputum smear microscopy and/or positive M. tuberculosis culture. Immunosequencing was performed on unsorted cryopreserved PBMC and covered 100,000 or so T cells per clinical donor on average.

The chain is encoded by TRBV4-1 joined to TRBJ2-1, and TRBD2 matches 9 of the central bases. Source: PBMCs, taken at tuberculosis diagnosis. The origin of this receptor is an adult with tuberculosis. The DNA is as follows: TGCGCCAGCAGCCAATATCTAGCGGGAATTTCCCTCAATGAGCAGTTCTTC. Translated, this is CASSQYLAGISLNEQFF.